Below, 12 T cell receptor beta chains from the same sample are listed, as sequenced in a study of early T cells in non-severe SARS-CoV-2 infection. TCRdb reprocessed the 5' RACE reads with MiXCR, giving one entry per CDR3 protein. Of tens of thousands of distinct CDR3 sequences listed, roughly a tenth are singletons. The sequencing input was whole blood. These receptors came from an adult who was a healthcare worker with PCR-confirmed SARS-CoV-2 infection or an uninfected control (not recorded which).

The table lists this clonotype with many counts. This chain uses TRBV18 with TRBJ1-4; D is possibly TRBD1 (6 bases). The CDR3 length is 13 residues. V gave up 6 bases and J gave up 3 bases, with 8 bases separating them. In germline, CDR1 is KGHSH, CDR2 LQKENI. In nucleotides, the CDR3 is TGTGCCAGCTCCAGGGGCCCTAATGAAAAACTGTTTTTT. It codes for CASSRGPNEKLFF.

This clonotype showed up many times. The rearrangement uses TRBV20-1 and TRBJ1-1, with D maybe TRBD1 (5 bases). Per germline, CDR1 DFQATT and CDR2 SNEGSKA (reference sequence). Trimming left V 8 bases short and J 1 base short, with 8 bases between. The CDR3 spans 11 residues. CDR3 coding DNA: TGCAGTCTGGGGGGGAACACTGAAGCTTTCTTT. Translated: CSLGGNTEAFF.

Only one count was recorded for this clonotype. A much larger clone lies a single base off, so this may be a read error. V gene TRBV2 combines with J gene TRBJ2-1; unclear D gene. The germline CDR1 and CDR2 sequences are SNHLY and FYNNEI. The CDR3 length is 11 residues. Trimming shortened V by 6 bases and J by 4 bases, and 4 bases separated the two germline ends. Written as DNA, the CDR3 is TGTGCCAGCAGGGGATACAATGAGCAGTTCTTC. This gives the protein CASRGYNEQFF. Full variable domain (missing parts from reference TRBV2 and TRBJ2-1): EPEVTQTPSHQVTQMGQEVILRCVPISNHLYFYWYRQILGQKVEFLVSFYNNEISEKSEIFDDQFSVERPDGSNFTLKIRSTKLEDSAMYFCASRGYNEQFFGPGTRLTVL.

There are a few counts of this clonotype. Written as DNA, the CDR3 is TGTGCCAGCAGCTTTGGGTGGAGCACCGGGGAGCTGTTTTTT. Translation gives CASSFGWSTGELFF. J is TRBJ2-2 and V is TRBV5-5, with no clear D. Germline CDR1 SGHKS, CDR2 YYEKEE (reference sequence). V was pared by 2 bases and J by 4 bases, with 9 bases between. This CDR3 region has 14 residues.

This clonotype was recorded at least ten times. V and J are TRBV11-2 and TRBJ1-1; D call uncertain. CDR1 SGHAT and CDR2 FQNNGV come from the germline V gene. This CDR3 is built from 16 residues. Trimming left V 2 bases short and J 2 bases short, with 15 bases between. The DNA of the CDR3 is TGTGCCAGCAGCTTATGGGCTGGACGGCTTAACACTGAAGCTTTCTTT. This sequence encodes CASSLWAGRLNTEAFF.

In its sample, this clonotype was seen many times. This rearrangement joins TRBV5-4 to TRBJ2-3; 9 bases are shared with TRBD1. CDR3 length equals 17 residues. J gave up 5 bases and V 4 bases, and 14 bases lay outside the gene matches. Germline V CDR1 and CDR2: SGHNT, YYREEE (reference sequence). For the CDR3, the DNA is TGTGCCAGCAGCCCACGTTTCGCAGGACAGGGGAGAGATACGCAGTATTTT. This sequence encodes CASSPRFAGQGRDTQYF.

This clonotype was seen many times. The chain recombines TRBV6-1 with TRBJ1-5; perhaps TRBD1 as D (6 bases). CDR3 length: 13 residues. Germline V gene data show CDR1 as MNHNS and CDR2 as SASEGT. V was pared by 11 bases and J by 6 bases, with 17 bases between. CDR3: CACLQGDGQPQHF. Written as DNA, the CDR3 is TGTGCCTGCCTACAGGGAGACGGTCAGCCCCAGCATTTT.

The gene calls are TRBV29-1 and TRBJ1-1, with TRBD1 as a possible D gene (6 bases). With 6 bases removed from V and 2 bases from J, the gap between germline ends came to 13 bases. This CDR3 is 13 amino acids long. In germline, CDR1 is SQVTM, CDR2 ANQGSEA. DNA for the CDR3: TGCAGCGTAAATGGGGGCAGTAACACTGAAGCTTTCTTT. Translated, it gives CSVNGGSNTEAFF.

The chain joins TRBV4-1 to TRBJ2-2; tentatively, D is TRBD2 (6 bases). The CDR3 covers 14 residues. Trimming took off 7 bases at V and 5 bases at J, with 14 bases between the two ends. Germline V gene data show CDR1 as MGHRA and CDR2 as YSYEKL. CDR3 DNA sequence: TGCGCCAGCACTATCCCGGAGGGTACCGGGGAGCTGTTTTTT. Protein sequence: CASTIPEGTGELFF.

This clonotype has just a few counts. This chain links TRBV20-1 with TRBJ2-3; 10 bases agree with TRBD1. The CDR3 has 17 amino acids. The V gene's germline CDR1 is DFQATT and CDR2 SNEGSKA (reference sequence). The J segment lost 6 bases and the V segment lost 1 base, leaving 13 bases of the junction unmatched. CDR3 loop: CSARAPGGTGVIDTQYF. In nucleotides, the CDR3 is TGCAGTGCTAGAGCTCCCGGGGGGACAGGGGTTATTGATACGCAGTATTTT.

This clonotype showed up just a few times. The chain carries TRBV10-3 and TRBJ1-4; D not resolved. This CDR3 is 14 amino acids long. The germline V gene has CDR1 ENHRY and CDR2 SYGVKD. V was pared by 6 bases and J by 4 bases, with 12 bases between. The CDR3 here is CAISRGRGNEKLFF. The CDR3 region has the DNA TGTGCCATCAGCCGTGGACGGGGTAATGAAAAACTGTTTTTT.

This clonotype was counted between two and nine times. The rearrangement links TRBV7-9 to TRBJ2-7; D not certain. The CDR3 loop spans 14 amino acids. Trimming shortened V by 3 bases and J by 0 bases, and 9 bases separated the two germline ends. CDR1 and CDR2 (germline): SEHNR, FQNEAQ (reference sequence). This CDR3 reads CASSFTSSSYEQYF. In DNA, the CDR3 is TGTGCCAGCAGCTTCACATCTTCCTCCTACGAGCAGTACTTC.